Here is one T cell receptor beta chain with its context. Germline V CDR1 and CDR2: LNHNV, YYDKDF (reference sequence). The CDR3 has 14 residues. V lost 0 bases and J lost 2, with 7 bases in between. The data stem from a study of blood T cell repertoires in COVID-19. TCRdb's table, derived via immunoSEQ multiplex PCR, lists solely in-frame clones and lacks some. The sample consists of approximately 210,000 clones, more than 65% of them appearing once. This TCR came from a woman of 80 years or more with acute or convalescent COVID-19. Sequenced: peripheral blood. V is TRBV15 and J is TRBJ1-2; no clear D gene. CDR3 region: CATSRDGGNYGYTF. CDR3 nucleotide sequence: TGTGCCACCAGCAGAGATGGAGGAAACTATGGCTACACCTTC.